The following is a TCR beta chain sequence with its context. Its antigen is not identified. These data belong to a study of OX40 agonist ivuxolimab in advanced cancers. Points from the study as a whole: The 0.1-3.0 mg/kg partial responders had among the lowest clonal expansion.

The germline V and J ends were trimmed by 6 bases and 2 bases, with 5 bases remaining between them. The CDR3 is 13 residues long. Germline-derived CDR1 and CDR2 are MNHEY and SMNVEV (reference sequence). Produced via immunoSEQ multiplex PCR; TCRdb's table is partial and in-frame only. Of about 67,000 clones in the sample, approximately 90% were seen once. This specimen consisted of CD4+ or CD8+ T cells sorted from blood, obtained in a trial of the OX40 agonist ivuxolimab. This sequence was found in an adult with an advanced solid tumor such as melanoma, head and neck, liver or kidney cancer. The chain carries TRBV27 and TRBJ2-6; D remains unclear. The CDR3 nucleotides read TGTGCCAGCAGGTCAACTGGGGCCAACGTCCTGACTTTC. Translation: CASRSTGANVLTF.